This paragraph reports one T cell receptor (beta chain). Its antigen is unidentified. PCR involved 60 Vbeta and 13 Jbeta primers. The assay was immunoSEQ multiplex PCR, and TCRdb's table has in-frame clones only and misses some. The sample contains some 220,000 clones, around 80% of which appear only once. The CDR3 runs to 16 residues. Germline lookup yields CDR1 SGHKS and CDR2 YYEKEE (reference sequence). V was clipped by 1 base and J by 4 bases, with 17 bases between them. The data originate from a study of cytomegalovirus exposure and HLA in healthy donors. Findings of the study overall: Reports showed the classifier diagnosing cytomegalovirus status with high specificity and sensitivity.

Source material: PBMCs. This receptor was obtained from a boy aged 5-17 years in good health and CMV-seronegative. The J gene is TRBJ1-2, the V gene TRBV5-5; D call uncertain. The CDR3 protein is CASSLYSAASFYGYTF. DNA of the CDR3: TGTGCCAGCAGCTTGTATTCTGCCGCCAGTTTCTATGGCTACACCTTC.